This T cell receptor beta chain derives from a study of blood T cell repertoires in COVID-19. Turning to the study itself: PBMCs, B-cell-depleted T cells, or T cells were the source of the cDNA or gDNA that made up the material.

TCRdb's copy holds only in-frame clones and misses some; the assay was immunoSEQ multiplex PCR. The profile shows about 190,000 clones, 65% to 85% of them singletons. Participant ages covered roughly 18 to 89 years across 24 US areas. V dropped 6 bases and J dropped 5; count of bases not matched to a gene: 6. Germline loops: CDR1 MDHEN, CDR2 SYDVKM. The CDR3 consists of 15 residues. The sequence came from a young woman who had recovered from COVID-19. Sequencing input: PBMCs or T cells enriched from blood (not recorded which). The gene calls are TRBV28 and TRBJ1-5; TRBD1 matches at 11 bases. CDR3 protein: CASSPDRGLDQPQHF. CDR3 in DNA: TGTGCCAGCAGCCCGGACAGGGGGCTCGATCAGCCCCAGCATTTT.